Reported below is one T cell receptor beta chain. Sequencing was performed with immunoSEQ multiplex PCR; in TCRdb, only in-frame clones are kept and a portion is missing. The table records about 250,000 clones, approximately 80% of them present only once. The sample is drawn from a study of control samples from healthy donors and cancer patients. V dropped 0 bases and J dropped 5 bases, with 14 bases sitting between them. The CDR3 totals 15 residues. The germline V gene encodes CDR1 SGDLS and CDR2 YYNGEE. Material for sequencing was PBMCs. This sequence originates from an older woman with lung cancer. J is TRBJ2-5 and V is TRBV9; D gene unclear. As DNA, the CDR3 is TGTGCCAGCAGCGTAGAAGGCTTTCCCCAGGAGACCCAGTACTTC. Translated, it gives CASSVEGFPQETQYF. The entire variable domain, with the rest obtained from reference TRBV9 and TRBJ2-5, is as follows: DSGVTQTPKHLITATGQRVTLRCSPRSGDLSVYWYQQSLDQGLQFLIQYYNGEERAKGNILERFSAQQFPDLHSELNLSSLELGDSALYFCASSVEGFPQETQYFGPGTRLLVL.